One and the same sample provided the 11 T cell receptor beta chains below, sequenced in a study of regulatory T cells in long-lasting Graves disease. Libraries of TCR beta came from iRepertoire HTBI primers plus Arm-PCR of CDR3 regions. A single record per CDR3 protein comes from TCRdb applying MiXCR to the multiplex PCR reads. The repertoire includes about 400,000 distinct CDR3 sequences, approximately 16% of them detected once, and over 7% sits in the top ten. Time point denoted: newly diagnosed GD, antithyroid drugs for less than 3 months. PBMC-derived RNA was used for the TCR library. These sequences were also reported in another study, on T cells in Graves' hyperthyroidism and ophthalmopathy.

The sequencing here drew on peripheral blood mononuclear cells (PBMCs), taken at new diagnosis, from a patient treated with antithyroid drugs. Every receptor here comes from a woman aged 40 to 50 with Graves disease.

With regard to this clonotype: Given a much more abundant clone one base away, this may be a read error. The CDR3 region has the DNA TGCAGTGCTAGAAGCCCGACAGCGGACAATGGGCAGTTCTTC. Amino acid sequence: CSARSPTADNGQFF. V usage is TRBV20-1 and J usage is TRBJ2-1; D may correspond to TRBD1 or TRBD2 (5 bases each). CDR3 size: 14 residues. Germline V gives CDR1 DFQATT, CDR2 SNEGSKA (reference sequence).

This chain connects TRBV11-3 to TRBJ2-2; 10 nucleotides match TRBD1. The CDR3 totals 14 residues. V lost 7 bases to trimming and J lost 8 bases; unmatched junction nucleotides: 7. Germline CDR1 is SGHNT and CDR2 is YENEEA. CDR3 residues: CASTGTGALGELFF. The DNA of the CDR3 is TGTGCCAGCACCGGGACAGGGGCATTGGGGGAGCTGTTTTTT.

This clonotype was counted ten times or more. CDR3 nucleotides: TGTGCCACCAGCAGATCCCGTGGGAGCACAGATACGCAGTATTTT. This gives the protein CATSRSRGSTDTQYF. The rearrangement uses TRBV15 and TRBJ2-3; D unclear. V was trimmed by 2 bases and J by 0 bases, leaving 9 bases between them. This CDR3 has 15 residues. Per the germline V gene, CDR1 is LNHNV and CDR2 is YYDKDF (reference sequence).

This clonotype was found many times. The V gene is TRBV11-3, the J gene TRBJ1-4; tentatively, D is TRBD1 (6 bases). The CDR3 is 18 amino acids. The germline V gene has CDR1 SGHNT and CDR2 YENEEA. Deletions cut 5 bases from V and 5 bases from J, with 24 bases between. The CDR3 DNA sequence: TGTGCCAGCAGCCCACAACCCGGCAAGACAGGACCAAATGAAAAACTGTTTTTT. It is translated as CASSPQPGKTGPNEKLFF.

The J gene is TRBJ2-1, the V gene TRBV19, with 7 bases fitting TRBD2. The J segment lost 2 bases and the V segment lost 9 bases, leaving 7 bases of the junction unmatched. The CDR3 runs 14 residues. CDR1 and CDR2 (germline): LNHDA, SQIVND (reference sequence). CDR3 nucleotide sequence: TGTGCCAGCAGTCTAGCGGAGACCTACAATGAGCAGTTCTTC. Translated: CASSLAETYNEQFF.

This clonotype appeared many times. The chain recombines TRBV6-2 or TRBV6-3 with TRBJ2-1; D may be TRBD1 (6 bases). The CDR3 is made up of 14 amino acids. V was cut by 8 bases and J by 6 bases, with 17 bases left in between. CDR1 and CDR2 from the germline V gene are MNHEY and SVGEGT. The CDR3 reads CASSKPSQGNEQFF. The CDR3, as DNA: TGTGCCAGCTCTAAACCCTCACAGGGCAATGAGCAGTTCTTC.

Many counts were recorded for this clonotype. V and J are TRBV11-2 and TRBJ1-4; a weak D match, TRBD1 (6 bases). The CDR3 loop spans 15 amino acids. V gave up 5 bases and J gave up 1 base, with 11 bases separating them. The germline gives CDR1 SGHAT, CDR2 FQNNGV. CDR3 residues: CASSQGSVTNEKLFF. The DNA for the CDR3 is TGTGCCAGCAGCCAGGGGTCCGTAACTAATGAAAAACTGTTTTTT.

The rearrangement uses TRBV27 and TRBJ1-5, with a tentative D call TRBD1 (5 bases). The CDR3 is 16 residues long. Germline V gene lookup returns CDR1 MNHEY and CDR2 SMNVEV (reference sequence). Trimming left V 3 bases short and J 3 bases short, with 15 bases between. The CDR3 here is CASSLIRGPINQPQHF. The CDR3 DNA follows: TGTGCCAGCAGTTTGATTCGGGGACCGATCAATCAGCCCCAGCATTTT.

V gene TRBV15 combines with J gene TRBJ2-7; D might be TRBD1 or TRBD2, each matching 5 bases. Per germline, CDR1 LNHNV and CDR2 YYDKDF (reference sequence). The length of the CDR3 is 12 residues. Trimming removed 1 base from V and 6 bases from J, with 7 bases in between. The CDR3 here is CATSRGGFEQYF. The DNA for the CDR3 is TGTGCCACCAGCAGAGGGGGGTTCGAGCAGTACTTC.

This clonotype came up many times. The DNA for the CDR3 is TGTGCCAGCAGCGTAGATGGAGGCCGGGTTCATTCACCCCTCCACTTT. It yields the protein CASSVDGGRVHSPLHF. V and J are TRBV9 and TRBJ1-6; D is unresolved. Trimming stripped 0 bases from V and 8 bases from J, with 15 bases between. The CDR3 contains 16 residues. CDR1 is SGDLS, CDR2 YYNGEE, per germline.

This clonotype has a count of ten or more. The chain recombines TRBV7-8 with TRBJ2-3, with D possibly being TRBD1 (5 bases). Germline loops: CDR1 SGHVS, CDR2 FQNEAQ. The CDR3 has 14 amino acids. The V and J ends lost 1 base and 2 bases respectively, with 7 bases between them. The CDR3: CASSLVGHTDTQYF. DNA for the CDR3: TGTGCCAGCAGCTTAGTGGGGCACACAGATACGCAGTATTTT.